The source of this T cell receptor (beta chain) is a study of blood T cell repertoires in COVID-19. The wider study: The study drew acute and convalescent COVID-19 samples from the United States, Italy and Spain. The analysed material was cDNA or gDNA that came from T cells, B-cell-depleted T cells, or PBMCs.

Germline CDR1 is MNHEY and CDR2 is SMNVEV (reference sequence). The length of the CDR3 is 14 residues. Trimming shortened V by 0 bases and J by 4 bases, and 10 bases separated the two germline ends. Clones were read by immunoSEQ multiplex PCR, and TCRdb kept only the in-frame ones, dropping some. The sample includes approximately 140,000 clones, approximately 86% of them seen just once. This receptor was taken from a woman aged 55-69 years with active or convalescent COVID-19. The V call is TRBV27, the J call TRBJ2-7, with D hard to call. Sequenced sample: peripheral blood. CDR3 amino acids: CASSLSGPSYEQYF. CDR3 coding DNA: TGTGCCAGCAGTTTATCCGGTCCGTCATACGAGCAGTACTTC.